Presented here are 10 T cell receptor beta chains from one specimen sequenced in a study of T cell responses to AZD1222 COVID-19 vaccine. The table came from immunoSEQ multiplex PCR; TCRdb's copy has only in-frame clones and leaves some out. The sample lists over 100,000 clones, over 90% seen once, with approximately 1.8% in the top ten. The source was peripheral blood, collected on day 0 of AZD1222 vaccination. The receptors here all came from an adult in good health.

The J gene is TRBJ1-3, the V gene TRBV7-2; 7 positions agree with TRBD1. This CDR3 is 16 amino acids long. The ends lost 5 bases at V and 0 bases at J; junction bases unmatched: 7. Germline CDR1 SGHTA, CDR2 FQGNSA. The CDR3 region is CASSRDRVSSGNTIYF. CDR3 bases: TGTGCCAGCAGCAGAGACAGGGTTAGCTCTGGAAACACCATATATTTT.

This chain uses TRBV27 with TRBJ2-2, with 10 bases fitting TRBD2. Germline loops: CDR1 MNHEY, CDR2 SMNVEV (reference sequence). The CDR3 consists of 16 residues. J gave up 7 bases and V 3 bases, and 8 bases lay outside the gene matches. The CDR3 DNA is TGTGCCAGCAGTTTTTGGGCTAGCGGGAGCGTCGGGGAGCTGTTTTTT. Residues: CASSFWASGSVGELFF.

The chain recombines TRBV29-1 with TRBJ1-2; 8 bases are shared with TRBD1. V lost 4 bases, J lost 7 bases, and 5 bases stayed unmatched. The CDR3 spans 12 residues. From germline, CDR1 is SQVTM and CDR2 ANQGSEA. CDR3 region: CSVAGGEVGYTF. The CDR3 nucleotides read TGCAGCGTTGCAGGGGGCGAGGTTGGCTACACCTTC. Combining the CDR3 with reference TRBV29-1 and TRBJ1-2 gives the whole variable domain SAVISQKPSRDICQRGTSLTIQCQVDSQVTMMFWYRQQPGQSLTLIATANQGSEATYESGFVIDKFPISRPNLTFSTLTVSNMSPEDSSIYLCSVAGGEVGYTFGSGTRLTVV.

This rearrangement joins TRBV27 to TRBJ1-1, with D unresolved. This CDR3 comprises 12 residues. Trimming pared 2 bases from V and 1 base from J, leaving 2 bases between. The germline CDR1 and CDR2 sequences are MNHEY and SMNVEV (reference sequence). CDR3 sequence: CASSLRNTEAFF. In DNA, the CDR3 is TGTGCCAGCAGTTTACGGAACACTGAAGCTTTCTTT.

V is TRBV19 and J is TRBJ2-1; 13 bases match TRBD2. Trimming removed 7 bases from V and 6 bases from J; junction bases left unmatched: 24. Germline-derived CDR1 and CDR2 are LNHDA and SQIVND (reference sequence). There are 21 residues in the CDR3. CDR3 DNA: TGTGCCAGTAACTTAGGGAGACTAGCGGGGGGACCTCTCCCGGTGGGCAATGAGCAGTTCTTC. It is translated as CASNLGRLAGGPLPVGNEQFF.

The rearrangement uses TRBV15 and TRBJ1-1; no firm D call. The CDR3 extends over 13 amino acids. Trimming cost V 3 bases and J 5 bases, with 10 bases left between them. The germline V gene has CDR1 LNHNV and CDR2 YYDKDF (reference sequence). The CDR3 nucleotides read TGTGCCACCAGCAGGAGAAAAGAGACTGAAGCTTTCTTT. The encoded protein is CATSRRKETEAFF.

This chain joins TRBV11-3 and TRBJ2-1; D call uncertain. V was trimmed by 2 bases and J by 6 bases, leaving 5 bases between them. The CDR3 has 12 amino acids. Looked up from germline, CDR1 is SGHNT and CDR2 is YENEEA. CDR3 in amino acids: CASSLMGNEQFF. CDR3 DNA: TGTGCCAGCAGCTTAATGGGCAATGAGCAGTTCTTC.

This clone was found once. The chain is built from TRBV18 and TRBJ2-3, with 8 bases lining up with TRBD1. J was trimmed by 4 bases and V by 2 bases; bases with no gene match: 8. This CDR3 has 16 residues. Germline V gives CDR1 KGHSH, CDR2 LQKENI. CDR3: CASSPGRGLGPDTQYF. The CDR3 DNA reads as TGTGCCAGCTCACCAGGCAGGGGGCTAGGGCCAGATACGCAGTATTTT.

The chain is built from TRBV2 and TRBJ2-7, with D possibly matching TRBD1 (5 bases). CDR1 SNHLY and CDR2 FYNNEI come from the germline V gene. CDR3 length: 15 residues. V dropped 6 bases and J dropped 0 bases, with 15 bases sitting between them. The CDR3 here is CASRRDRLSSYEQYF. The CDR3 nucleotides are TGTGCCAGCAGACGCGACAGACTGAGCTCCTACGAGCAGTACTTC.

The rearrangement links TRBV27 to TRBJ1-6; D not resolved. Per the germline V gene, CDR1 is MNHEY and CDR2 is SMNVEV (reference sequence). The V end lost 5 bases, the J end lost 6 bases, and 14 bases lay between the germline ends. This CDR3 spans 15 amino acids. In DNA form, the CDR3 reads TGTGCCAGCAGTCCCAGTAGACCTTTTAATTCACCCCTCCACTTT. Translated, it gives CASSPSRPFNSPLHF.